The 4 T cell receptor beta chains in this list originate from one sample, sequenced in a study of blood T cell repertoires in COVID-19. Method: immunoSEQ multiplex PCR; TCRdb's copy keeps in-frame clones and lacks some. The profile shows roughly 190,000 clones, more than 75% of them singletons. Material: peripheral blood. These receptors were obtained from a middle-aged man with active or convalescent COVID-19.

The chain links TRBV27 to TRBJ1-5, with 9 bases matching TRBD1. The CDR3 spans 13 residues. Germline V gene data show CDR1 as MNHEY and CDR2 as SMNVEV (reference sequence). The junction had 3 bases not matched to a gene; V was cut back by 6 bases and J by 6 bases. CDR3 sequence: CASRSGQGQPQHF. In DNA form, the CDR3 reads TGTGCCAGCAGATCGGGACAGGGTCAGCCCCAGCATTTT.

The sample holds a few counts of this clone. The chain couples TRBV3-1 (or the pseudogene TRBV3-2) to TRBJ2-7, with D tentatively TRBD1 (5 bases). The length of the CDR3 is 14 residues. CDR1 is LGHDT and CDR2 is YNNKEL in the germline V gene (reference sequence). V was pared by 2 bases and J by 7 bases, with 15 bases between. The CDR3 DNA reads as TGTGCCAGCAGCCAAACGCTCAGGGCTCGGGAGCAGTACTTC. Residues: CASSQTLRAREQYF.

The V gene is TRBV27, the J gene TRBJ2-1; 14 nucleotides align to TRBD2. From germline, CDR1 is MNHEY and CDR2 SMNVEV (reference sequence). The CDR3 is made up of 17 amino acids. Trimming removed 3 bases from V and 6 bases from J; junction bases left unmatched: 7. The chain's CDR3 is CASSFPGGTSGSNEQFF. The CDR3 nucleotides read TGTGCCAGCAGTTTCCCCGGTGGGACTAGCGGGAGCAATGAGCAGTTCTTC.

The chain recombines TRBV7-9 with TRBJ1-6; tentative D call: TRBD1 (5 bases). Germline CDR1 is SEHNR and CDR2 is FQNEAQ (reference sequence). The CDR3 is 16 amino acids. The V gene lost 3 bases and the J gene lost 6 bases, with 15 bases spanning the gap. The CDR3 region is CASSFASGTINSPLHF. CDR3 sequence (DNA): TGTGCCAGCAGCTTCGCCTCCGGGACTATTAATTCACCCCTCCACTTT.